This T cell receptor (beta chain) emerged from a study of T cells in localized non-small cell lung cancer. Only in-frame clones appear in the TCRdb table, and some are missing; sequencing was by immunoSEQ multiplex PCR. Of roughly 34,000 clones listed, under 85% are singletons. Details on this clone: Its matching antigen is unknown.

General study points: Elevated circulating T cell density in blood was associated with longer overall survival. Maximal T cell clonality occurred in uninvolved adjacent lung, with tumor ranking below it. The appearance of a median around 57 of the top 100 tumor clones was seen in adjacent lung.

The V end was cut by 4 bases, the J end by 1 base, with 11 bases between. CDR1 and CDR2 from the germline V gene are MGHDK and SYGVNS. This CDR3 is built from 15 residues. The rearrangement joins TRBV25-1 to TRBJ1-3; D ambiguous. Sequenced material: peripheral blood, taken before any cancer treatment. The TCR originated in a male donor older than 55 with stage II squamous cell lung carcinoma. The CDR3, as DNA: TGTGCCAGCAGTGCCCCGGAGGCTTCTGGAAACACCATATATTTT. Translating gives CASSAPEASGNTIYF.